The 15 T cell receptor beta chains reported below all come from one sample, sequenced in a study of blood T cell repertoires in COVID-19. Assay: immunoSEQ multiplex PCR; the TCRdb copy retains only in-frame clones and omits some. The repertoire includes some 300,000 clones, 90% of them detected once, and under 1.1% sits in the top ten. Sequenced sample: peripheral blood. Receptors were obtained from a woman between 40 and 55 years old with COVID-19, enrolled during active disease.

The rearrangement uses TRBV18 and TRBJ2-3, with TRBD1 identical over 9 bases. Germline CDR1 reads KGHSH; CDR2 reads LQKENI. The CDR3 has 16 residues. Losses at the gene ends were 5 bases for V and 3 bases for J; bases not matched to a gene: 9. CDR3: CASSLSGTGKTDTQYF. CDR3 DNA: TGTGCCAGCTCATTGTCCGGGACAGGGAAGACAGATACGCAGTATTTT.

The chain has TRBV5-1 and TRBJ2-3; 11 bases map to TRBD2. The CDR3 is 14 amino acids. After removal of 2 bases from V and 6 bases from J, the junction contained 2 bases not matched to a gene. Looked up from germline, CDR1 is SGHRS and CDR2 is YFSETQ. CDR3 protein: CASSFSGGEDTQYF. In DNA form, the CDR3 reads TGCGCCAGCAGCTTTAGCGGGGGGGAGGATACGCAGTATTTT.

The V call is TRBV5-5, the J call TRBJ2-7; TRBD2 agrees at 8 bases. With 7 bases clipped from V and 4 bases from J, the junction kept 13 bases outside the gene matches. The CDR3 contains 15 residues. Germline V gives CDR1 SGHKS, CDR2 YYEKEE (reference sequence). CDR3 region: CASGPTSGASYEQYF. The CDR3, as DNA: TGTGCCAGCGGGCCCACTAGCGGTGCCTCTTACGAGCAGTACTTC.

DNA for the CDR3: TGTGCCAGCAGCCGGGACAGCCGGGGCACTGAAGCTTTCTTT. Protein sequence: CASSRDSRGTEAFF. The V call is TRBV7-2, the J call TRBJ1-1; 7 nucleotides line up with TRBD1. V trimming: 5 bases; J trimming: 4 bases; junction bases outside the gene matches: 7. In germline, CDR1 is SGHTA, CDR2 FQGNSA. The CDR3 totals 14 residues.

This rearrangement joins TRBV29-1 to TRBJ1-2, with 7 bases lining up with TRBD1. Per germline, CDR1 SQVTM and CDR2 ANQGSEA. The length of the CDR3 is 14 residues. With V trimmed by 7 bases and J by 4 bases, 12 bases remained unmatched. The CDR3 reads CSASSRAGGYGYTF. DNA for the CDR3: TGCAGCGCCTCAAGTCGGGCAGGGGGCTATGGCTACACCTTC.

This clone has only one observation. The genes are TRBV28 and TRBJ2-7, with 9 bases lining up with TRBD1. This CDR3 comprises 14 residues. Germline-derived CDR1 and CDR2 are MDHEN and SYDVKM. Germline trimming cut 5 bases from V and 4 bases from J; bases unmatched to any gene: 6. The DNA of the CDR3 is TGTGCCAGCAGTCCCGGGACAGGGAGGTACGAGCAGTACTTC. This codes for CASSPGTGRYEQYF.

V is TRBV5-5 and J is TRBJ1-4; D possibly corresponds to TRBD1 (6 bases). Germline V gives CDR1 SGHKS, CDR2 YYEKEE (reference sequence). Trimming stripped 0 bases from V and 6 bases from J, with 21 bases between. This CDR3 region has 18 residues. CDR3 protein: CASSLEILRRGLDEKLFF. CDR3 bases: TGTGCCAGCAGCTTGGAGATACTACGGCGGGGGCTGGATGAAAAACTGTTTTTT.

This clone showed up just a few times. The rearrangement links TRBV2 to TRBJ1-1; D is undetermined. The CDR3 consists of 13 residues. V shed 9 bases and J shed 0 bases, with 11 bases lying between them. Germline assignment: CDR1 SNHLY and CDR2 FYNNEI. CDR3 sequence (DNA): TGTGCCAGTGGGAGCAGCATGAACACTGAAGCTTTCTTT. It yields the protein CASGSSMNTEAFF.

The genes are TRBV3-1 (or the pseudogene TRBV3-2) and TRBJ1-4, with 7 nucleotides matching TRBD1. The CDR3 has 15 amino acids. Losses at the gene ends were 1 base for V and 6 bases for J; bases not matched to a gene: 5. The germline V gene encodes CDR1 LGHDT and CDR2 YNNKEL (reference sequence). The CDR3 DNA reads TGTGCCAGCAGCCAAGGACAGGGTTTGGATGAAAAACTGTTTTTT. This translates into CASSQGQGLDEKLFF.

This sequence joins TRBV6-1 and TRBJ2-3; TRBD1 matches at 7 bases. The CDR3 has 18 residues. CDR1 and CDR2 (germline): MNHNS, SASEGT. V was pared by 1 base and J by 2 bases, with 12 bases of the junction left unmatched. The CDR3 spells CASSEVGVGQLFTDTQYF. The CDR3 nucleotides are TGTGCCAGCAGTGAAGTAGGGGTGGGACAGCTCTTCACAGATACGCAGTATTTT.

This chain uses TRBV11-3 with TRBJ2-3; a possible D gene is TRBD2 (5 bases). Trimming shortened V by 5 bases and J by 5 bases, and 5 bases separated the two germline ends. From germline, CDR1 is SGHNT and CDR2 YENEEA. The CDR3 loop spans 11 amino acids. The CDR3 is CASSRGDTQYF. The DNA of the CDR3 is TGTGCCAGCAGCCGGGGAGATACGCAGTATTTT.

About this clone: A read error may account for a junction end that differs from germline. The V call is TRBV5-1, the J call TRBJ2-2; 12 nucleotides agree with TRBD2. In germline, CDR1 is SGHRS, CDR2 YFSETQ. There are 16 residues in the CDR3. For the CDR3, the DNA is TGCGCCAGCAGCCAAAGACTAGCGGGAGACACCGGGGAGCTGTTTTTC. This sequence encodes CASSQRLAGDTGELFF.

This chain links TRBV7-2 with TRBJ2-3; D is unclear. The V end was cut by 1 base, the J end by 0 bases, with 8 bases between. This CDR3 spans 15 amino acids. Germline V lookup: CDR1 SGHTA, CDR2 FQGNSA. The CDR3 coding sequence is TGTGCCAGCAGCTTAGGAGGCTTTAGCACAGATACGCAGTATTTT. Its protein product is CASSLGGFSTDTQYF.

The J gene is TRBJ2-7, the V gene TRBV25-1; weak D call: TRBD1 (6 bases). This CDR3 is 14 amino acids long. V was shortened by 3 bases and J by 2 bases, with 11 bases between the two germline ends. From germline, CDR1 is MGHDK and CDR2 SYGVNS. The CDR3 here is CASSDEWGPYEQYF. The CDR3 DNA follows: TGTGCCAGCAGTGATGAGTGGGGGCCCTACGAGCAGTACTTC.

V is TRBV2 and J is TRBJ1-6; possibly TRBD1 for D (6 bases). The CDR3 totals 13 residues. CDR1 SNHLY and CDR2 FYNNEI come from the germline V gene. Trimming took 9 bases from V and 14 from J, leaving 20 bases between them. The CDR3 DNA is TGTGCCAGTCTCGAGGAGCTAGACAGGTCCCTCCACTTT. Translation: CASLEELDRSLHF.